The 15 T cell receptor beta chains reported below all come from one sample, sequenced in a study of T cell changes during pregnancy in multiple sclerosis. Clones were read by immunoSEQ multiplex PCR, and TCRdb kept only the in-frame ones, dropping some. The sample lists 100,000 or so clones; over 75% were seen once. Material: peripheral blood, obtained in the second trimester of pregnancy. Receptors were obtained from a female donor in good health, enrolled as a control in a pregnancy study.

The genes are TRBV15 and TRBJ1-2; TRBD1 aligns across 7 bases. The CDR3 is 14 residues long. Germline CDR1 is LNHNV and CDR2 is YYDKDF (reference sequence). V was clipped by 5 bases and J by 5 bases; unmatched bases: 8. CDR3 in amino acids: CATSPATGTYGYTF. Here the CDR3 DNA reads TGTGCCACCAGCCCTGCGACAGGGACATATGGCTACACCTTC.

The CDR3 spells CASSPGSSTYEQYF. The CDR3 DNA sequence: TGTGCCAGCAGCCCCGGGTCCTCCACCTACGAGCAGTACTTC. The J gene is TRBJ2-7, the V gene TRBV7-8; D gene unclear. The CDR3 extends over 14 amino acids. The germline V and J ends were trimmed by 5 bases and 2 bases, with 13 bases remaining between them. From germline, CDR1 is SGHVS and CDR2 FQNEAQ.

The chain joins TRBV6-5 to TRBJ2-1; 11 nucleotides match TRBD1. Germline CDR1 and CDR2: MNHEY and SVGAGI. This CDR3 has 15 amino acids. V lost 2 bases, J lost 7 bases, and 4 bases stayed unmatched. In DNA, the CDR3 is TGTGCCAGCAGTTACCCCGGGACAGGGGGTAATGAGCAGTTCTTC. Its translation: CASSYPGTGGNEQFF.

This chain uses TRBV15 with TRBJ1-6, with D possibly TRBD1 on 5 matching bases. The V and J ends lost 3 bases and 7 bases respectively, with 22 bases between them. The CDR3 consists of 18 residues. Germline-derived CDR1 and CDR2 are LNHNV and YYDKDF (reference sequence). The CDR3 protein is CATSRGGVKGQSNSPLHF. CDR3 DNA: TGTGCCACCAGCAGGGGGGGTGTGAAGGGTCAATCGAATTCACCCCTCCACTTT.

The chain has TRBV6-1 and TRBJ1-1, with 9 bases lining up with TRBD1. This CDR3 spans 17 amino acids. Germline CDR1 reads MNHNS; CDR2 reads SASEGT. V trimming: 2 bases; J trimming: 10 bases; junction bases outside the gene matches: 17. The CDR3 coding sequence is TGTGCCAGCAGTGAACCTTCCCGGACAGGGGAGTACGTGGGAGCTTTCTTT. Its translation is CASSEPSRTGEYVGAFF.

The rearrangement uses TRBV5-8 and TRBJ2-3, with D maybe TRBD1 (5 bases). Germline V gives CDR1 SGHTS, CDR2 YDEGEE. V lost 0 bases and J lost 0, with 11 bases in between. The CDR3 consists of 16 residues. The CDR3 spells CASSLGGYPSTDTQYF. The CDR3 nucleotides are TGTGCCAGCAGCTTGGGGGGCTATCCTAGCACAGATACGCAGTATTTT.

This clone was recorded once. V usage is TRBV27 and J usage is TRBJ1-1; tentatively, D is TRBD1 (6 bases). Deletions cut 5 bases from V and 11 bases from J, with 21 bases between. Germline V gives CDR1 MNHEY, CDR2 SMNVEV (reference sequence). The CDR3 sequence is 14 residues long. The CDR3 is CASSLNRDTQAAFF. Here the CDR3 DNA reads TGTGCCAGCAGTCTAAACCGGGACACCCAGGCTGCTTTCTTT.

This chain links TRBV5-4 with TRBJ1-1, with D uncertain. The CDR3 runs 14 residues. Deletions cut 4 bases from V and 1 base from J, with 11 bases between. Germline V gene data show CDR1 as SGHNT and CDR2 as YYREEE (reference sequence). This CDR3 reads CASSLQIPNTEAFF. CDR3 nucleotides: TGTGCCAGCAGCCTACAGATCCCGAACACTGAAGCTTTCTTT. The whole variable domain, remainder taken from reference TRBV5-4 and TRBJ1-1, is ETGVTQSPTHLIKTRGQQVTLRCSSQSGHNTVSWYQQALGQGPQFIFQYYREEENGRGNFPPRFSGLQFPNYSSELNVNALELDDSALYLCASSLQIPNTEAFFGQGTRLTVV.

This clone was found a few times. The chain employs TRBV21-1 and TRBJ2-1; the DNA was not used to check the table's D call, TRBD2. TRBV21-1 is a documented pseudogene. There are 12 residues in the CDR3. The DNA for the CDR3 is TGTGCCATCTCGCCTAACCTCAATGAGCAGTTCTTC. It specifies CAISPNLNEQFF.

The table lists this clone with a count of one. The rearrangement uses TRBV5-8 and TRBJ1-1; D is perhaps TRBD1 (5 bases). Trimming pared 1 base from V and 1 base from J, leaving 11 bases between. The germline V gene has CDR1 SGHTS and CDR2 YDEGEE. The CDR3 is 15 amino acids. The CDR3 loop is CASSLRRGGNTEAFF. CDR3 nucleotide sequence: TGTGCCAGCAGCTTGCGGAGGGGCGGGAACACTGAAGCTTTCTTT.

CDR3 amino acids: CASNSGWNYGYTF. The CDR3 DNA sequence: TGTGCCAGTAATTCAGGGTGGAACTATGGCTACACCTTC. The chain carries TRBV28 and TRBJ1-2, with D possibly matching TRBD1 (5 bases). CDR3 length: 13 residues. V lost 9 bases to trimming and J lost 2 bases, with 13 bases between them. Germline V CDR1 and CDR2: MDHEN, SYDVKM.

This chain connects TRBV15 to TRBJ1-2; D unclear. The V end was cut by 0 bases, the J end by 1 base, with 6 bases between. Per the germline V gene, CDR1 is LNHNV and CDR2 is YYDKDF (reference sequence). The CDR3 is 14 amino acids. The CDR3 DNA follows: TGTGCCACCAGCAGAGATCGGTTTAACTATGGCTACACCTTC. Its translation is CATSRDRFNYGYTF.

The DNA for the CDR3 is TGTGCCAGCAGTACATACGGGACTAGCGGGGGGGCCTACAATGAGCAGTTCTTC. Translated, it gives CASSTYGTSGGAYNEQFF. The chain carries TRBV27 and TRBJ2-1, with TRBD2 matching over 16 bases. The CDR3 covers 18 residues. Trimming removed 5 bases from V and 2 bases from J; junction bases left unmatched: 6. Germline values: CDR1 MNHEY, CDR2 SMNVEV (reference sequence).

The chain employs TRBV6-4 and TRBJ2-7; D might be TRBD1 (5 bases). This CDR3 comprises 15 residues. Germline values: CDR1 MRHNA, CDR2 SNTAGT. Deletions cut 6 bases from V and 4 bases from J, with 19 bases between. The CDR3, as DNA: TGTGCCAGCAGGCGAGTGGAAGGGGCCCTTTACGAGCAGTACTTC. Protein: CASRRVEGALYEQYF.

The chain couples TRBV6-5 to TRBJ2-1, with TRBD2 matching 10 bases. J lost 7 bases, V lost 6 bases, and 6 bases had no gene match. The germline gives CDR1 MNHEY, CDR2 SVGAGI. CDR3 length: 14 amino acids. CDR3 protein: CASRSSGSRNEQFF. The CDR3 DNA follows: TGTGCCAGCAGGTCTAGCGGGAGTCGAAATGAGCAGTTCTTC.